The 26 T cell receptor beta chains listed next were all sequenced from one sample in a study of blood T cells in healthy people across ages (dated by TCRdb to about 2015). The protocol used for the library was 5' RACE. The run used an Illumina HiSeq 2500. A second roughly 7 to 11 cycle PCR used a sample-barcoded 5' primer and a J-beta primer mix. TCRdb reprocessed the public reads (quality trimming at Q25 with fastp, clone calling with MiXCR) and kept in-frame beta chains. When rows share a CDR3 protein, they turn into one entry using the most common DNA and genes. The sample table records a few hundred thousand distinct CDR3 sequences; about 25% of these occur just once. The top ten hold 3% to 4% of the sample. This sample was also put to use in a study of T cells of mothers and their children.

Sequencing input: blood. The source is a boy aged 2 to 10 in good health.

This clonotype was counted many times. The chain has TRBV29-1 and TRBJ2-1; D is unresolved. The germline CDR1 and CDR2 sequences are SQVTM and ANQGSEA. With 4 bases removed from V and 5 bases from J, the gap between germline ends came to 9 bases. This CDR3 has 12 amino acids. CDR3 in amino acids: CSVGARHNEQFF. The CDR3, as DNA: TGCAGCGTTGGGGCGCGACACAATGAGCAGTTCTTC.

This clonotype was recorded a few times. A read error may produce the germline difference seen at one junction end. This rearrangement joins TRBV6-6 to TRBJ1-5, with D unresolved. CDR1 and CDR2 (germline): MNHNY, SVGAGI (reference sequence). This CDR3 is 13 amino acids long. The CDR3 DNA follows: TGTGCCGGCAGACCTGGGGGCAATCAGCCCCAGCATTTT. This gives the protein CAGRPGGNQPQHF.

In this sample, this clonotype turned up a few times. This chain uses TRBV5-4 with TRBJ2-5; 10 nucleotides align to TRBD2. After removal of 4 bases from V and 0 bases from J, the junction contained 3 bases not matched to a gene. The CDR3 runs to 15 residues. Germline values: CDR1 SGHNT, CDR2 YYREEE (reference sequence). The CDR3 DNA is TGTGCCAGCAGCAGCGGACTAGCGGACCAAGAGACCCAGTACTTC. It yields the protein CASSSGLADQETQYF.

This clonotype was counted only a few times. At one boundary the junction diverges from the germline segment, which might be a read error. This chain joins TRBV18 and TRBJ2-2; 7 bases fit TRBD1. The CDR3 contains 14 residues. CDR1 and CDR2 (germline): KGHSH, LQKENI. Written as DNA, the CDR3 is TGTGTCAGCTCACCCGGGACAGACACCGGGGAGCTGTTTTTT. Its protein is CVSSPGTDTGELFF. The complete variable domain, with remaining parts taken from reference TRBV18 and TRBJ2-2, reads NAGVMQNPRHLVRRRGQEARLRCSPMKGHSHVYWYRQLPEEGLKFMVYLQKENIIDESGMPKERFSAEFPKEGPSILRIQQVVRGDSAAYFCVSSPGTDTGELFFGEGSRLTVL.

The sample holds a few counts of this clonotype. The chain carries TRBV27 and TRBJ2-4; unclear D gene. Per the germline V gene, CDR1 is MNHEY and CDR2 is SMNVEV (reference sequence). Trimming removed 5 bases at V and 0 bases at J, with 5 bases between. The length of the CDR3 is 13 residues. The CDR3 here is CASSQLAKNIQYF. CDR3 nucleotides: TGTGCCAGCAGTCAGTTAGCCAAAAACATTCAGTACTTC.

This clonotype has ten or more counts. V usage is TRBV27 and J usage is TRBJ2-5; 7 nucleotides line up with TRBD2. TRBJ2-1 matches the DNA end more closely, so the J call is doubtful. The CDR3 has 14 residues. Germline loops: CDR1 MNHEY, CDR2 SMNVEV (reference sequence). CDR3 DNA sequence: TGTGCCAGCGGAATAGGACTAGAATACAATGAGCAGTTCTTC. Protein product: CASGIGLEYNEQFF.

The J gene is TRBJ2-1, the V gene TRBV10-3; D could derive from TRBD1 or TRBD2 (5 bases each). Germline CDR1 and CDR2: ENHRY and SYGVKD. V was cut by 6 bases and J by 8 bases, with 11 bases left in between. This CDR3 comprises 12 residues. This chain's CDR3 is CAIRGGRDEQFF. The CDR3 DNA reads as TGTGCCATCAGAGGAGGCAGGGATGAGCAGTTCTTC.

The chain is built from TRBV20-1 and TRBJ2-5; TRBD2 might be the D (7 bases). With the DNA end fitting TRBJ2-1 better, the J assignment may be wrong. The CDR3 sequence is 14 residues long. From germline, CDR1 is DFQATT and CDR2 SNEGSKA (reference sequence). This CDR3 reads CSARRGRAGDEQFF. The DNA for the CDR3 is TGCAGTGCTAGAAGGGGGAGGGCCGGCGATGAGCAGTTCTTC.

V is TRBV27 and J is TRBJ2-5, with 7 bases that match TRBD2. CDR3 length equals 17 residues. The V gene end was trimmed by 1 base and the J gene end by 6 bases; junction bases not matched to a gene: 14. Per the germline V gene, CDR1 is MNHEY and CDR2 is SMNVEV (reference sequence). CDR3 sequence: CASSLYSSASGAQTQYF. CDR3 coding DNA: TGTGCCAGCAGTTTATACTCCTCAGCTAGCGGCGCCCAGACCCAGTACTTC.

This clonotype was seen more than once but under ten times. V usage is TRBV20-1 and J usage is TRBJ2-4; D is unclear. V was clipped by 3 bases and J by 0 bases, with 15 bases between them. CDR1 is DFQATT and CDR2 is SNEGSKA in the germline V gene (reference sequence). The CDR3 loop spans 16 amino acids. The DNA of the CDR3 is TGCAGTGCTAGCCGTCCCCGACCTTTAGCCAAAAACATTCAGTACTTC. Its protein product is CSASRPRPLAKNIQYF.

The rearrangement uses TRBV7-2 and TRBJ2-3; D is possibly TRBD2 (6 bases). Germline values: CDR1 SGHTA, CDR2 FQGNSA. The CDR3 totals 15 residues. V shed 1 base and J shed 7 bases, with 15 bases lying between them. CDR3 in amino acids: CASSLGGSGDNTQYF. As DNA, the CDR3 is TGTGCCAGCAGCTTAGGGGGGTCGGGAGACAATACGCAGTATTTT. Based on the CDR3 plus reference TRBV7-2 and TRBJ2-3, the full variable domain is GAGVSQSPSNKVTEKGKDVELRCDPISGHTALYWYRQSLGQGLEFLIYFQGNSAPDKSGLPSDRFSAERTGGSVSTLTIQRTQQEDSAVYLCASSLGGSGDNTQYFGPGTRLTVL.

This clonotype is a singleton in its sample. The gene calls are TRBV6-5 and TRBJ1-2; TRBD1 matches 8 bases. This CDR3 has 15 residues. V trimming: 7 bases; J trimming: 8 bases; junction bases outside the gene matches: 15. The germline V gene encodes CDR1 MNHEY and CDR2 SVGAGI. Written as DNA, the CDR3 is TGTGCCAGCAAACCGCGGGACAGGCCGGGAAACGGCTACACCTTC. Protein sequence: CASKPRDRPGNGYTF.

V and J are TRBV11-2 and TRBJ1-4; possible D gene TRBD1, 5 bases. V lost 3 bases and J lost 7, with 12 bases in between. Germline V gene data show CDR1 as SGHAT and CDR2 as FQNNGV. The CDR3 covers 14 residues. The CDR3 DNA follows: TGTGCCAGCAGCTTGAGGGGCGCGGCTGAAAAACTGTTTTTT. This codes for CASSLRGAAEKLFF.

The chain links TRBV19 to TRBJ2-7; D tentatively reads TRBD1 or TRBD2 (6 bases each). Trimming removed 7 bases at V and 4 bases at J, with 14 bases between. This CDR3 comprises 13 residues. CDR1 and CDR2 from the germline V gene are LNHDA and SQIVND (reference sequence). The CDR3 DNA is TGTGCCAGTACGGGGGCGAACCGATACGAGCAGTACTTC. This sequence encodes CASTGANRYEQYF.

This clonotype came up once. The rearrangement uses TRBV29-1 and TRBJ2-2; tentative D call: TRBD2 (5 bases). V was cut by 5 bases and J by 7 bases, with 11 bases left in between. The CDR3 has 12 amino acids. Germline lookup yields CDR1 SQVTM and CDR2 ANQGSEA. The CDR3 DNA is TGCAGCGTTCGGGGTGGTAACGGGGAGCTGTTTTTT. Its translation: CSVRGGNGELFF.

This clonotype occurred a few times. This rearrangement joins TRBV13 to TRBJ2-1, with TRBD2 matching 10 bases. V lost 4 bases, J lost 3 bases, and 9 bases stayed unmatched. CDR1 is PRHDT and CDR2 is FYEKMQ in the germline V gene (reference sequence). The CDR3 has 17 residues. CDR3 coding DNA: TGTGCCAGCAGCTCCCAGCGGGGGGGCCTCGACTACAATGAGCAGTTCTTC. Amino acids: CASSSQRGGLDYNEQFF.

V is TRBV5-6 and J is TRBJ2-2; 14 bases are shared with TRBD2. After removal of 3 bases from V and 5 bases from J, the junction contained 3 bases not matched to a gene. The CDR3 loop spans 16 amino acids. In germline, CDR1 is SGHDT, CDR2 YYEEEE. The CDR3 is CASSSGLAGGTGELFF. The DNA for the CDR3 is TGTGCCAGCAGCTCTGGACTAGCGGGGGGTACCGGGGAGCTGTTTTTT. The variable domain in full, with the rest retrieved from reference TRBV5-6 and TRBJ2-2, is DAGVTQSPTHLIKTRGQQVTLRCSPKSGHDTVSWYQQALGQGPQFIFQYYEEEERQRGNFPDRFSGHQFPNYSSELNVNALLLGDSALYLCASSSGLAGGTGELFFGEGSRLTVL.

The chain employs TRBV15 and TRBJ2-5; D may be TRBD1 (6 bases). The V end was cut by 0 bases, the J end by 0 bases, with 11 bases between. The CDR3 spans 16 residues. CDR1 is LNHNV, CDR2 YYDKDF, per germline (reference sequence). CDR3 DNA: TGTGCCACCAGCAGAGAAGGGGGTAGGGACCAAGAGACCCAGTACTTC. Translated, it gives CATSREGGRDQETQYF. Combining the CDR3 with reference TRBV15 and TRBJ2-5 gives the whole variable domain DAMVIQNPRYQVTQFGKPVTLSCSQTLNHNVMYWYQQKSSQAPKLLFHYYDKDFNNEADTPDNFQSRRPNTSFCFLDIRSPGLGDTAMYLCATSREGGRDQETQYFGPGTRLLVL.

V is TRBV6-2 or TRBV6-3 and J is TRBJ1-1, with TRBD1 matching over 7 bases. The ends lost 0 bases at V and 3 bases at J; junction bases unmatched: 4. The CDR3 covers 15 residues. Germline-derived CDR1 and CDR2 are MNHEY and SVGEGT. CDR3 amino acids: CASSYSSRGDTEAFF. CDR3 DNA sequence: TGTGCCAGCAGTTACTCGTCCAGGGGGGACACTGAAGCTTTCTTT.

This clonotype was seen a handful of times. The chain employs TRBV4-1 and TRBJ2-2, with D perhaps TRBD1 (5 bases). V was clipped by 3 bases and J by 6 bases, with 11 bases between them. The CDR3 covers 14 residues. The germline V gene encodes CDR1 MGHRA and CDR2 YSYEKL. In DNA, the CDR3 is TGCGCCAGCAGCCAGATCAGGGTTCCCGGGGAGCTGTTTTTT. Protein product: CASSQIRVPGELFF.

The CDR3 DNA sequence: TGTGCCAGCAGCGTACGGACAGGATTAGATACGCAGTATTTT. Protein product: CASSVRTGLDTQYF. The chain carries TRBV9 and TRBJ2-3; TRBD1 agrees at 7 bases. V shed 1 base and J 5 bases; nucleotides not matched to a gene: 4. Germline V gene lookup returns CDR1 SGDLS and CDR2 YYNGEE. This CDR3 is 14 amino acids long. The full variable domain, rest sourced from reference TRBV9 and TRBJ2-3, is DSGVTQTPKHLITATGQRVTLRCSPRSGDLSVYWYQQSLDQGLQFLIQYYNGEERAKGNILERFSAQQFPDLHSELNLSSLELGDSALYFCASSVRTGLDTQYFGPGTRLTVL.

The chain combines TRBV6-1 with TRBJ2-1; D uncertain. This CDR3 spans 12 amino acids. The germline V gene encodes CDR1 MNHNS and CDR2 SASEGT. The germline V and J ends were trimmed by 2 bases and 5 bases, with 4 bases remaining between them. DNA for the CDR3: TGTGCCAGCAGTGAAACCCACAATGAGCAGTTCTTC. It codes for CASSETHNEQFF.

This chain uses TRBV9 with TRBJ1-2; D is ambiguous. The V and J ends lost 3 bases and 3 bases respectively, with 6 bases between them. The CDR3 runs 12 residues. CDR1 is SGDLS, CDR2 YYNGEE, per germline. The chain's CDR3 is CASSGVDYGYTF. CDR3 DNA sequence: TGTGCCAGCAGCGGCGTGGACTATGGCTACACCTTC.

The CDR3: CAISGGAGAGNTIYF. The DNA for the CDR3 is TGTGCCATCAGTGGGGGTGCTGGTGCTGGAAACACCATATATTTT. The rearrangement joins TRBV10-3 to TRBJ1-3; D gene unclear. Trimming left V 4 bases short and J 2 bases short, with 12 bases between. Germline CDR1 reads ENHRY; CDR2 reads SYGVKD. This CDR3 is built from 15 residues.

This clonotype has ten or more counts. The chain carries TRBV6-5 and TRBJ2-3; 7 bases are shared with TRBD1. Trimming cost V 1 base and J 4 bases; bases outside gene matches: 5. In germline, CDR1 is MNHEY, CDR2 SVGAGI. This CDR3 is 15 amino acids long. CDR3 residues: CASSYLPDRADTQYF. DNA for the CDR3: TGTGCCAGCAGTTACTTACCCGACAGGGCAGATACGCAGTATTTT.

The J gene is TRBJ1-6, the V gene TRBV3-1; D is undetermined. Germline values: CDR1 LGHDT, CDR2 YNNKEL (reference sequence). The CDR3 length is 15 residues. The germline V and J ends were trimmed by 6 bases and 3 bases, with 12 bases remaining between them. The CDR3 DNA follows: TGTGCCAGCAGACCCCCGGGAGGCTATAATTCACCCCTCCACTTT. Residues: CASRPPGGYNSPLHF.